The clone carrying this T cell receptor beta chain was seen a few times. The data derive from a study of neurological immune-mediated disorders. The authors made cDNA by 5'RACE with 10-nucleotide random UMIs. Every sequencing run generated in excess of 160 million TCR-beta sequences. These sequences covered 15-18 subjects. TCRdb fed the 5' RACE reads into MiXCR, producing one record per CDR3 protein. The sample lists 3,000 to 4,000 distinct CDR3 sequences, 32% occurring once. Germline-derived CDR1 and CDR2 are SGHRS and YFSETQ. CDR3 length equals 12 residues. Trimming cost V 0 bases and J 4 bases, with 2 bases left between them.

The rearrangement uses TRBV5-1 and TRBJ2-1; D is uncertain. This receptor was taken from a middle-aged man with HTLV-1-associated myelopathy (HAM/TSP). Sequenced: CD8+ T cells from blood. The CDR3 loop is CASSLVYNEQFF. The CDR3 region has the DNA TGCGCCAGCAGCTTGGTTTACAATGAGCAGTTCTTC.